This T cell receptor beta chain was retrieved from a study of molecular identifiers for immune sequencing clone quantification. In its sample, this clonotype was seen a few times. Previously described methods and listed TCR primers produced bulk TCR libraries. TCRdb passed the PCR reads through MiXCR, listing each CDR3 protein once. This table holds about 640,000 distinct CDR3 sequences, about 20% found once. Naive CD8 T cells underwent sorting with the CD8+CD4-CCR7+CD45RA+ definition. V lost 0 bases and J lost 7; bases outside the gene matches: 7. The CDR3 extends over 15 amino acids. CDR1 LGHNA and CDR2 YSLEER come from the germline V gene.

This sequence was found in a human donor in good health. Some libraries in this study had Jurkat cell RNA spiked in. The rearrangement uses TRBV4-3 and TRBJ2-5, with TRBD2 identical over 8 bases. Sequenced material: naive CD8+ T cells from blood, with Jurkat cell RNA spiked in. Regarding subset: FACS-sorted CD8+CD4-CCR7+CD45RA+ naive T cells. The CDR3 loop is CASSQDISRGGTQYF. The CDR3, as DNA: TGCGCCAGCAGCCAAGATATAAGTCGGGGGGGGACCCAGTACTTC.